These T cell receptor beta chains were read from a single sample in a study of chemoradiotherapy in HPV16-positive cancers. Some clones are missing from TCRdb's copy, which holds only in-frame ones; the method was immunoSEQ multiplex PCR. The sample lists about 7,800 clones, about 67% seen once, with approximately 33% in the top ten. The biological material was taken from a patient who underwent chemoradiotherapy. The receptors come from a human donor with HPV-associated anogenital cancer. CDR3s include the opening cysteine and the closing phenylalanine or tryptophan. D genes are given only for firm matches. Some rows have no size entry. The others give once, few or many, or a class for an expanded clone.

J | D | size | V | CDR3 | DNA
TRBJ1-2 | TRBD1 | - | TRBV9 | CASSPTGGTYGYTF | TGTGCCAGCAGCCCGACAGGGGGAACCTATGGCTACACCTTC
TRBJ1-1 | TRBD1 | - | TRBV7-2 | CASSLAGTENTEAFF | TGTGCCAGCAGCTTAGCAGGGACAGAGAACACTGAAGCTTTCTTT
TRBJ1-2 | - | few | TRBV19 | CATHAFGACTF | TGTGCCACCCATGCCTTCGGAGCTTGCACCTTC
TRBJ1-3 | TRBD1 | - | TRBV4-3 | CASSHGTVGNTIYF | TGCGCCAGCAGCCACGGGACAGTTGGAAACACCATATATTTT
TRBJ2-1 | - | - | TRBV27 | CASRTGAVNEQFF | TGTGCCAGCAGAACGGGGGCAGTCAATGAGCAGTTCTTC
TRBJ2-5 | - | once | TRBV11-2 | CASSLLRETQYF | TGTGCCAGCAGCTTACTCCGGGAGACCCAGTACTTC
TRBJ2-3 | - | few | TRBV25-1 | CASSEWASSTDTQYF | TGTGCCAGCAGTGAATGGGCTAGCAGCACAGATACGCAGTATTTT
TRBJ2-7 | - | - | TRBV7-2 | CASSLVGGRSSYEQYF | TGTGCCAGCAGCTTAGTGGGCGGGCGGAGCTCCTACGAGCAGTACTTC
TRBJ2-6 | - | - | TRBV14 | CASSLSGANVLTF | TGTGCCAGCAGCCTCTCTGGGGCCAACGTCCTGACTTTC
TRBJ2-5 | TRBD2 | - | TRBV2 | CASSEAAVLAGGQETQYF | TGTGCCAGCAGTGAAGCAGCGGTCCTAGCGGGAGGGCAAGAGACCCAGTACTTC
TRBJ2-3 | - | once | TRBV9 | CASSPNSFTDTQYF | TGTGCCAGCAGCCCTAATTCTTTCACAGATACGCAGTATTTT
TRBJ2-2 | - | - | TRBV6-1 | CASNRASNTGELFF | TGTGCCAGCAACAGGGCCTCGAACACCGGGGAGCTGTTTTTT
TRBJ1-1 | TRBD1 | - | TRBV4-3 | CASSRQGGGTEAFF | TGCGCCAGCAGTCGACAGGGAGGGGGCACTGAAGCTTTCTTT
TRBJ1-1 | - | - | TRBV28 | CASSLYYEAFF | TGTGCCAGCAGTTTATACTACGAAGCTTTCTTT
TRBJ1-4 | TRBD1 | - | TRBV19 | CASSGQFNEKLFF | TGTGCCAGTTCGGGACAGTTTAATGAAAAACTGTTTTTT
TRBJ2-3 | - | few | TRBV18 | CASSPPAGGPTQYF | TGTGCCAGCTCACCACCGGCAGGGGGGCCGACGCAGTATTTT
TRBJ1-2 | TRBD1 | - | TRBV27 | CASSSVSGTGAFYGYTF | TGTGCCAGCAGTTCCGTATCCGGGACAGGGGCCTTCTATGGCTACACCTTC
TRBJ2-5 | - | - | TRBV11-2 | CASSVRGVLRETQYF | TGTGCCAGCAGCGTGAGGGGGGTATTGAGGGAGACCCAGTACTTC
TRBJ2-3 | TRBD2 | once | TRBV4-3 | CASSQGVSGDLLSTDTQYF | TGCGCCAGCAGCCAAGGGGTTAGCGGGGACCTTCTTTCCACAGATACGCAGTATTTT
TRBJ2-5 | - | - | TRBV7-2 | CASSQTSLETQYF | TGTGCCAGCAGCCAAACTAGCCTGGAGACCCAGTACTTC
TRBJ1-4 | - | - | TRBV6-5 | CASSCPGCRGELFF | TGTGCCAGCAGTTGCCCCGGCTGCAGGGGCGAACTGTTTTTT
TRBJ2-2 | TRBD1 | - | TRBV9 | CASSVATYVRGRTNTGELFF | TGTGCCAGCAGCGTAGCTACTTATGTCAGGGGGCGAACTAACACCGGGGAGCTGTTTTTT
TRBJ1-2 | TRBD1 | - | TRBV10-1 | CASSGIMQGGYGYTF | TGCGCCAGCAGTGGAATAATGCAGGGGGGCTATGGCTACACCTTC
TRBJ2-7 | - | - | TRBV7-6 | CASSSIPYEQYF | TGTGCCAGCAGCTCGATACCCTACGAGCAGTACTTC
TRBJ2-5 | - | - | TRBV19 | CASSRRQTDRETQYF | TGTGCCAGTAGTAGAAGACAGACTGACCGGGAGACCCAGTACTTC
TRBJ2-7 | - | - | TRBV15 | CATSRGFGARHEQYF | TGTGCCACCAGCAGAGGCTTCGGGGCTCGCCACGAGCAGTACTTC
TRBJ1-6 | - | - | TRBV27 | CASSPGRQAVSPLHF | TGTGCCAGCAGTCCGGGAAGGCAGGCTGTCTCACCCCTCCACTTT
TRBJ2-2 | - | few | TRBV6-4 | CASTDSENTGELFF | TGTGCCAGCACGGACAGCGAGAACACCGGGGAGCTGTTTTTT
TRBJ2-2 | - | - | TRBV10-3 | CATGPGTGELFF | TGTGCCACTGGGCCGGGTACCGGGGAGCTGTTTTTT
TRBJ2-1 | TRBD2 | - | TRBV11-3 | CASSLVSSGGPNEQFF | TGTGCCAGCAGCTTAGTCTCCAGCGGGGGACCCAATGAGCAGTTCTTC
TRBJ2-5 | - | - | TRBV19 | CASSIRGLQETQYF | TGTGCCAGTAGTATCAGGGGATTACAAGAGACCCAGTACTTC
TRBJ1-2 | TRBD1 | - | TRBV4-3 | CASSQDWDSYGYTF | TGCGCCAGCAGCCAAGATTGGGACAGCTATGGCTACACCTTC
TRBJ1-1 | - | - | TRBV7-9 | CASSFLRDNTEAFF | TGTGCCAGCAGCTTTTTGCGGGATAACACTGAAGCTTTCTTT
TRBJ2-7 | - | - | TRBV30 | CAWSPHYEQYF | TGTGCCTGGAGCCCCCATTACGAGCAGTACTTC
TRBJ2-1 | - | - | TRBV11-3 | CASSRRSRDGGYNEQFF | TGTGCCAGCAGCCGTCGATCCAGGGATGGGGGCTACAATGAGCAGTTCTTC
TRBJ2-7 | TRBD2 | - | TRBV7-9 | CASSFARTSGAAANEQYF | TGTGCCAGCAGCTTCGCCCGGACTAGCGGGGCGGCGGCCAACGAGCAGTACTTC
TRBJ2-6 | - | - | TRBV6-5 | CASSYEEPSGANVLTF | TGTGCCAGCAGTTACGAGGAGCCCTCGGGGGCCAACGTCCTGACTTTC
TRBJ2-1 | - | few | TRBV7-2 | CASSLSSEQFF | TGTGCCAGCAGCTTAAGTAGTGAGCAGTTCTTC
TRBJ2-1 | TRBD1 | - | TRBV9 | CASSSRTGPNEQFF | TGTGCCAGCAGCTCTCGGACAGGGCCCAATGAGCAGTTCTTC
TRBJ2-5 | - | - | TRBV12-5 | CASGYGYGQETQYF | TGTGCTAGTGGTTACGGGTACGGACAAGAGACCCAGTACTTC
TRBJ1-5 | TRBD1 | - | TRBV6-6 | CASSYQDRGNQPQHF | TGTGCCAGCAGTTATCAGGACAGGGGAAATCAGCCCCAGCATTTT